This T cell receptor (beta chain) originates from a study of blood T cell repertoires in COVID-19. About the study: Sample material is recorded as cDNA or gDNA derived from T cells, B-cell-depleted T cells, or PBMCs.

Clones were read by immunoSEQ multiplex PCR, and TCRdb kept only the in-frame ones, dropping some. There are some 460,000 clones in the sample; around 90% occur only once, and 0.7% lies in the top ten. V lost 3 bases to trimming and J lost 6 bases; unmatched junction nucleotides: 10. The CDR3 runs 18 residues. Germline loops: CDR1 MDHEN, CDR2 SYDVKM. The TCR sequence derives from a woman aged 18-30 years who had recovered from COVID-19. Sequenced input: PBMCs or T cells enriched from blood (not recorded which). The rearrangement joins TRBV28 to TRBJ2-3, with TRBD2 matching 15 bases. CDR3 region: CASSFHGTSGGPQDTQYF. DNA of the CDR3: TGTGCCAGCAGTTTTCACGGGACTAGCGGGGGGCCCCAGGATACGCAGTATTTT.